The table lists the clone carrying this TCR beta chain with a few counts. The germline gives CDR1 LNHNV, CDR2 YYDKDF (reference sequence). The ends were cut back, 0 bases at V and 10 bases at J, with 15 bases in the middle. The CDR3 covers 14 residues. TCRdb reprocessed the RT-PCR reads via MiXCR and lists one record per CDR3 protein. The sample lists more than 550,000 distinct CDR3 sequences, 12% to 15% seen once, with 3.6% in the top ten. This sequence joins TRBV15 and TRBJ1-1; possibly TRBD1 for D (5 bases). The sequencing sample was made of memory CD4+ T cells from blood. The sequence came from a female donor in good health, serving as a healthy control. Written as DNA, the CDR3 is TGTGCCACCAGCAGAGATTTCAGGGTTGGAGGAGCTTTCTTT. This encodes CATSRDFRVGGAFF. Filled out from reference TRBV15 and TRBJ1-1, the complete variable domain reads DAMVIQNPRYQVTQFGKPVTLSCSQTLNHNVMYWYQQKSSQAPKLLFHYYDKDFNNEADTPDNFQSRRPNTSFCFLDIRSPGLGDTAMYLCATSRDFRVGGAFFGQGTRLTVV.